The rows below give T cell receptor beta chains drawn from one sample of a study of Ad26.COV2.S vaccination and SARS-CoV-2 variants. The protocol was immunoSEQ multiplex PCR, while the TCRdb copy is restricted to in-frame clones and leaves out a portion. The repertoire holds 300,000 to 400,000 clones, around four fifths seen once, with around 2.2% in the top ten. Here the sequenced sample was peripheral blood, taken in a trial of Ad26.COV2.S vaccine versus placebo. The receptors were sampled from a person aged 18-60 years who received the Ad26.COV2.S COVID-19 vaccine or a placebo. Each CDR3 is given with its conserved first and last residue. The order of the fields is J gene, D gene, clone size, V gene, CDR3 DNA, CDR3 protein. A D gene is named only where the DNA matches it firmly. A clone size is listed for some rows: how often the clone was seen (once, few, many), or a class if it is expanded.

TRBJ1-1	TRBD1	NA	TRBV5-1	TGCGCCAGCAGCCTTACAGGGGAGACTGAAGCTTTCTTT	CASSLTGETEAFF
TRBJ2-3	NA	NA	TRBV27	TGTGCCAGCAGTTTATCGAAACTAGGGGGCACAGATACGCAGTATTTT	CASSLSKLGGTDTQYF
TRBJ2-7	NA	NA	TRBV27	TGTGCCAGCAGTTTATCAGGTCGAACAGGGGGGGGTGAGCAGTACTTC	CASSLSGRTGGGEQYF
TRBJ2-3	NA	few	TRBV7-2	TGTGCCAGCAGCTTAGGGGGGCGCTTAGATACGCAGTATTTT	CASSLGGRLDTQYF
TRBJ1-2	NA	few	TRBV5-4	TGTGCCAGCAGCTTGAGGCAGGGGTACCGCCCTAACTATGGCTACACCTTC	CASSLRQGYRPNYGYTF
TRBJ2-3	NA	NA	TRBV5-1	TGCGCCAGCAGCCCTCTTGGGGTCGCCCGCCGTACAGATACGCAGTATTTT	CASSPLGVARRTDTQYF
TRBJ1-3	NA	NA	TRBV5-1	TGCGCCAGCAGTGGTCAGTACTCTGGAAACACCATATATTTT	CASSGQYSGNTIYF
TRBJ2-1	NA	NA	TRBV5-1	TGCGCCAGCAGCCCCCAGTGGGGGGCCGCGGTCGATGAGCAGTTCTTC	CASSPQWGAAVDEQFF
TRBJ1-5	TRBD1	NA	TRBV27	TGTGCCAGCAGTTCCAGATCCGGGACAGGCAATCAGCCCCAGCATTTT	CASSSRSGTGNQPQHF
TRBJ2-5	TRBD1	once	TRBV12-3/TRBV12-4	TGTGCCAGCAGTCCGGGACAGGGAGAGACCCAGTACTTC	CASSPGQGETQYF
TRBJ2-7	TRBD1	NA	TRBV19	TGTGCCAGTAGTGAGAACAGGGGGAACTCCTACGAGCAGTACTTC	CASSENRGNSYEQYF
TRBJ2-1	TRBD2	NA	TRBV5-1	TGCGCCAGCAGCTTGGGGGGACTAGCGCGGGGTGAGCAGTTCTTC	CASSLGGLARGEQFF
TRBJ1-2	NA	NA	TRBV5-1	TGCGCCAGCAGCTTGGGGATCTTGGGGATCTCCCCTAACTATGGCTACACCTTC	CASSLGILGISPNYGYTF
TRBJ1-5	NA	few	TRBV19	TGTGCCAGTAGTGCACAGGGTACGACCTATGATCAGCCCCAGCATTTT	CASSAQGTTYDQPQHF
TRBJ1-6	NA	few	TRBV5-5	TGTGCCAGCAGCTTACACGAGATAACTGATTCACCCCTCCACTTT	CASSLHEITDSPLHF
TRBJ1-6	NA	NA	TRBV5-4	TGTGCCAGCGCCATCGGGAGCCCGGGAGGTAATTCACCCCTCCACTTT	CASAIGSPGGNSPLHF
TRBJ1-5	TRBD1	NA	TRBV6-2/TRBV6-3	TGTGCCAGCAGTTCCCACGGGACAGCTCCTTTGGGTGGCAATCAGCCCCAGCATTTT	CASSSHGTAPLGGNQPQHF
TRBJ1-5	TRBD1	NA	TRBV19	TGTGCCAGTCGACAGGGGTATCAGCCCCAGCATTTT	CASRQGYQPQHF
TRBJ1-3	NA	NA	TRBV10-3	TGTGCCATCAGTGATCTTAAGGCCCGGCGTGGAAACACCATATATTTT	CAISDLKARRGNTIYF
TRBJ2-2	TRBD2	few	TRBV11-3	TGTGCCAGCAGCCCGGGGGGTTGGGGGGGTGACACCGGGGAGCTGTTTTTT	CASSPGGWGGDTGELFF
TRBJ2-1	NA	few	TRBV6-2/TRBV6-3	TGTGCCAGCAGTTACTCCCCCCCGCGTGGGATTTACAATGAGCAGTTCTTC	CASSYSPPRGIYNEQFF
TRBJ2-3	NA	NA	TRBV11-1	TGTGCCAGCGGCAAGATTAGCACAGATACGCAGTATTTT	CASGKISTDTQYF
TRBJ2-1	TRBD2	NA	TRBV24-1	TGTGCCACCAGTGATCCTACCATAGGGACTAGCGGGGGGCCCAGGTACAATGAGCAGTTCTTC	CATSDPTIGTSGGPRYNEQFF
TRBJ2-7	NA	NA	TRBV5-1	TGCGCCAGCAGTCAGGACAGACAGAGCTACGAGCAGTACTTC	CASSQDRQSYEQYF
TRBJ2-2	TRBD1	NA	TRBV4-1	TGCGCCAGCAGCCTCGGACAGGGTAGAACCGGGGAGCTGTTTTTT	CASSLGQGRTGELFF
TRBJ1-1	NA	NA	TRBV9	TGTGCCAGCAGCGCATCAGGGAACACTGAAGCTTTCTTT	CASSASGNTEAFF
TRBJ1-1	NA	NA	TRBV18	TGTGCCAGCTCACCACCGGCCAGCCCCCTAATTTTCTTT	CASSPPASPLIFF
TRBJ1-3	TRBD1	NA	TRBV28	TGTGCCAGCAGCCAGGGACAGGGTACTTTTTCTGGAAACACCATATATTTT	CASSQGQGTFSGNTIYF
TRBJ1-2	TRBD1	NA	TRBV5-8	TGTGCCAGCAGCTTACCCGGGACAGGGGGATTTACTGACTATGGCTACACCTTC	CASSLPGTGGFTDYGYTF
TRBJ1-1	NA	NA	TRBV5-1	TGCGCCAGCAGCTTGGTGCCGGGCGCCACTGAAGCTTTCTTT	CASSLVPGATEAFF
TRBJ1-1	TRBD1	NA	TRBV5-8	TGTGCCAGCAGCTTGTCCGGGACAGACACTGAAGCTTTCTTT	CASSLSGTDTEAFF
TRBJ1-1	NA	NA	TRBV20-1	TGCAGTGCCAGTGGGGAGAACTTTACTTATGAAGCTTTCTTT	CSASGENFTYEAFF
TRBJ2-3	NA	NA	TRBV19	TGTGCCAGTAGTCCCCGGAACACAGATACGCAGTATTTT	CASSPRNTDTQYF
TRBJ2-7	NA	few	TRBV7-2	TGTGCCAGCACCCGGGGAGGGGGGGCTGTAGGGTACGAGCAGTACTTC	CASTRGGGAVGYEQYF
TRBJ1-1	NA	NA	TRBV9	TGTGCCAGCAGCGAACAGGGAAGGAACACTGAAGCTTTCTTT	CASSEQGRNTEAFF
TRBJ2-1	NA	NA	TRBV29-1	TGCAGCGTTCGAATTAGTCCAAGGGTGACCGACAATGAGCAGTTCTTC	CSVRISPRVTDNEQFF
TRBJ2-7	NA	NA	TRBV28	TGTGCCAGCAGCACGGGGACCCCATACGAGCAGTACTTC	CASSTGTPYEQYF
TRBJ1-2	TRBD1	NA	TRBV5-5	TGTGCCAGCAGCTTGGGACAGGGGTGGGCCACTAACTATGGCTACACCTTC	CASSLGQGWATNYGYTF
TRBJ2-5	TRBD2	NA	TRBV4-2	TGTGCCAGCAGCCAAGGAGTCCTAGCGGGTACCCAAGAGACCCAGTACTTC	CASSQGVLAGTQETQYF